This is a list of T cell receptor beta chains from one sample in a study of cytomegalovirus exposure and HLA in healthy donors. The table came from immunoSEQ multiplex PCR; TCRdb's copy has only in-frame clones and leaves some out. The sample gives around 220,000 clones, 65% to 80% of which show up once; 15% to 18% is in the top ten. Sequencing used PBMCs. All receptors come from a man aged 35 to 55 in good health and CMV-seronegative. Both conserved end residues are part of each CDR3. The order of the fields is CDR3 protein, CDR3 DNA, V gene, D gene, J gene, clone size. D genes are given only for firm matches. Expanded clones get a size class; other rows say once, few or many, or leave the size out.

CDR3 protein: CASSSQDRFDTEAFF
CDR3 DNA: TGTGCCAGCAGTTCCCAGGACAGGTTCGACACTGAAGCTTTCTTT
V gene: TRBV28
D gene: TRBD1
J gene: TRBJ1-1
clone size: NA

CDR3 protein: CASSRPGGGGQFF
CDR3 DNA: TGTGCCAGCAGTCGCCCGGGGGGGGGAGGGCAGTTCTTC
V gene: TRBV9
D gene: TRBD2
J gene: TRBJ2-1
clone size: once

CDR3 protein: CASSPRRDRVNEQFF
CDR3 DNA: TGTGCCAGCTCACCGCGCCGGGACAGGGTCAATGAGCAGTTCTTC
V gene: TRBV18
D gene: TRBD1
J gene: TRBJ2-1
clone size: NA

CDR3 protein: CASSTSDYTDTQYF
CDR3 DNA: TGTGCCAGCAGCACCTCGGACTACACAGATACGCAGTATTTT
V gene: TRBV7-8
D gene: NA
J gene: TRBJ2-3
clone size: NA

CDR3 protein: CASRRGHPDSYEQYF
CDR3 DNA: TGTGCCAGTAGACGGGGACATCCCGACTCCTACGAGCAGTACTTC
V gene: TRBV19
D gene: NA
J gene: TRBJ2-7
clone size: NA

CDR3 protein: CASGLGRGIYNEQFF
CDR3 DNA: TGTGCTAGTGGTTTGGGTCGGGGGATCTACAATGAGCAGTTCTTC
V gene: TRBV12-5
D gene: NA
J gene: TRBJ2-1
clone size: NA

CDR3 protein: CASSPTSVNTGELFF
CDR3 DNA: TGTGCCAGCTCACCGACTAGCGTGAACACCGGGGAGCTGTTTTTT
V gene: TRBV18
D gene: TRBD2
J gene: TRBJ2-2
clone size: once

CDR3 protein: CASSVGLAEQFF
CDR3 DNA: TGTGCCAGCAGCGTAGGACTAGCGGAGCAGTTCTTC
V gene: TRBV9
D gene: TRBD2
J gene: TRBJ2-1
clone size: NA

CDR3 protein: CATTGGTNYLDTQYF
CDR3 DNA: TGTGCCACCACGGGGGGGACTAACTATTTAGATACGCAGTATTTT
V gene: TRBV28
D gene: TRBD2
J gene: TRBJ2-3
clone size: few

CDR3 protein: CASSEEGGRTGELFF
CDR3 DNA: TGTGCCAGCAGCGAGGAGGGAGGGAGAACCGGGGAGCTGTTTTTT
V gene: TRBV2
D gene: TRBD2
J gene: TRBJ2-2
clone size: NA

CDR3 protein: CASRPRQMSSYEQYF
CDR3 DNA: TGTGCCAGCAGACCTCGACAGATGAGCTCCTACGAGCAGTACTTC
V gene: TRBV27
D gene: NA
J gene: TRBJ2-7
clone size: NA

CDR3 protein: CASSLSHSQETQYF
CDR3 DNA: TGTGCCAGCAGCTTATCTCACAGTCAAGAGACCCAGTACTTC
V gene: TRBV11-3
D gene: NA
J gene: TRBJ2-5
clone size: NA

CDR3 protein: CASTRRGIGNTIYF
CDR3 DNA: TGTGCCAGCACTCGCAGGGGGATTGGGAACACCATATATTTT
V gene: TRBV6-1
D gene: TRBD1
J gene: TRBJ1-3
clone size: NA

CDR3 protein: CASSTGTGPGANEKLFF
CDR3 DNA: TGTGCCAGCAGCACCGGGACAGGTCCTGGGGCTAATGAAAAACTGTTTTTT
V gene: TRBV9
D gene: TRBD1
J gene: TRBJ1-4
clone size: few

CDR3 protein: CASSEAWTGASYEQYF
CDR3 DNA: TGTGCCAGCAGTGAAGCTTGGACAGGAGCGTCCTACGAGCAGTACTTC
V gene: TRBV2
D gene: TRBD1
J gene: TRBJ2-7
clone size: NA

CDR3 protein: CASSRGSGNTIYF
CDR3 DNA: TGTGCCAGCAGCAGGGGGTCTGGAAACACCATATATTTT
V gene: TRBV14
D gene: NA
J gene: TRBJ1-3
clone size: NA

CDR3 protein: CASSSQGLTNQPQHF
CDR3 DNA: TGTGCCAGCAGCTCCCAGGGGCTGACAAATCAGCCCCAGCATTTT
V gene: TRBV28
D gene: NA
J gene: TRBJ1-5
clone size: few

CDR3 protein: CASSLGTSQETQYF
CDR3 DNA: TGCGCCAGCAGCTTGGGGACTTCACAAGAGACCCAGTACTTC
V gene: TRBV5-1
D gene: NA
J gene: TRBJ2-5
clone size: NA

CDR3 protein: CASSGSNYGYTF
CDR3 DNA: TGTGCCAGCTCAGGTTCTAACTATGGCTACACCTTC
V gene: TRBV25-1
D gene: NA
J gene: TRBJ1-2
clone size: NA

CDR3 protein: CASSWGTGTQYF
CDR3 DNA: TGCGCCAGCAGCTGGGGGACAGGGACCCAGTACTTC
V gene: TRBV5-1
D gene: TRBD1
J gene: TRBJ2-5
clone size: NA

CDR3 protein: CASIRPGDTQYF
CDR3 DNA: TGTGCCAGCATCCGACCGGGGGATACGCAGTATTTT
V gene: TRBV7-9
D gene: NA
J gene: TRBJ2-3
clone size: NA

CDR3 protein: CASSPSASGRYEQYF
CDR3 DNA: TGTGCCAGCAGTCCATCAGCTAGCGGGAGGTACGAGCAGTACTTC
V gene: TRBV27
D gene: TRBD2
J gene: TRBJ2-7
clone size: NA

CDR3 protein: CASSYDEDEKLFF
CDR3 DNA: TGTGCCAGCAGTTACGACGAGGATGAAAAACTGTTTTTT
V gene: TRBV6-6
D gene: NA
J gene: TRBJ1-4
clone size: NA

CDR3 protein: CASTLGQNTEAFF
CDR3 DNA: TGCGCCAGCACCTTGGGACAAAACACTGAAGCTTTCTTT
V gene: TRBV5-1
D gene: NA
J gene: TRBJ1-1
clone size: NA

CDR3 protein: CASTDRTGTNSPLHF
CDR3 DNA: TGTGCCAGCACTGACAGGACAGGGACGAATTCACCCCTCCACTTT
V gene: TRBV6-5
D gene: TRBD1
J gene: TRBJ1-6
clone size: NA

CDR3 protein: CASSLAPSTDTQYF
CDR3 DNA: TGCGCCAGCAGCTTGGCCCCTAGCACAGATACGCAGTATTTT
V gene: TRBV5-1
D gene: NA
J gene: TRBJ2-3
clone size: NA

CDR3 protein: CASRISIGQRNTEAFF
CDR3 DNA: TGTGCCAGCAGGATTAGTATAGGACAGCGCAACACTGAAGCTTTCTTT
V gene: TRBV5-6
D gene: NA
J gene: TRBJ1-1
clone size: NA

CDR3 protein: CASSLRRLADYEQYF
CDR3 DNA: TGTGCCAGCAGTTTAAGAAGGCTAGCAGACTACGAGCAGTACTTC
V gene: TRBV28
D gene: NA
J gene: TRBJ2-7
clone size: once

CDR3 protein: CAITDLAGGLNEQFF
CDR3 DNA: TGTGCCATCACTGACTTAGCGGGAGGCCTCAATGAGCAGTTCTTC
V gene: TRBV10-3
D gene: TRBD2
J gene: TRBJ2-1
clone size: NA

CDR3 protein: CASSLVSVTYEQYF
CDR3 DNA: TGTGCCAGCAGCTTAGTTTCGGTTACCTACGAGCAGTACTTC
V gene: TRBV7-8
D gene: NA
J gene: TRBJ2-7
clone size: once

CDR3 protein: CASSRPRDQVDNEQFF
CDR3 DNA: TGTGCCAGCAGCCGCCCCCGCGACCAGGTGGACAATGAGCAGTTCTTC
V gene: TRBV4-2
D gene: NA
J gene: TRBJ2-1
clone size: NA